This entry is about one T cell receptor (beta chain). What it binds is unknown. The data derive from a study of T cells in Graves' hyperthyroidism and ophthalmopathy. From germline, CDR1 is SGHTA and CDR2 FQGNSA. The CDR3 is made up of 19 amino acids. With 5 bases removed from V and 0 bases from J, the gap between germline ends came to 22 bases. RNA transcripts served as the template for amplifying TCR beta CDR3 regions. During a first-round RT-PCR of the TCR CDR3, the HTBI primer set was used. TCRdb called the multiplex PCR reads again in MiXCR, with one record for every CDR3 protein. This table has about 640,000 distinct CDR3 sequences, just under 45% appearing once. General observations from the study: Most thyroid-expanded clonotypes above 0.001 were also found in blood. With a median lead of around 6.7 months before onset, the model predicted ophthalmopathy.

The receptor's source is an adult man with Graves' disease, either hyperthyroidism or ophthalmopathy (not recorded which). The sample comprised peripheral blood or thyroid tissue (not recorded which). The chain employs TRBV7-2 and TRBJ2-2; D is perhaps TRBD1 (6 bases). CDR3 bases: TGTGCCAGCAGCCCCCGAGGTGGTGGGGGCCTCCCGAACACCGGGGAGCTGTTTTTT. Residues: CASSPRGGGGLPNTGELFF.